Listed here are 10 T cell receptor beta chains from one sample, sequenced in a study of shared clonotypes between healthy human individuals. Libraries were prepared by immunoSEQ multiplex PCR; TCRdb keeps only in-frame clonotypes and omits some of them. This sample has around 690,000 clones, with 90% found just once. The sequencing sample was made of memory CD8+ T cells from PBMCs. Subset specified: CD45RO+ cells pooled with CCR7-negative TemRA cells. Receptor source: a man aged 18 to 35 in good health. Some clones in this sample may be carry-over from other donors' samples.

V usage is TRBV30 and J usage is TRBJ2-2, with 9 bases lining up with TRBD2. V shed 3 bases, J shed 6 bases, and the junction held 11 bases outside the gene matches. Germline V CDR1 and CDR2: GTSNPN, SVGIG (reference sequence). The CDR3 has 16 residues. The chain's CDR3 is CAWRKISGRFAGELFF. CDR3 bases: TGTGCCTGGAGGAAGATTAGCGGGAGATTTGCCGGGGAGCTGTTTTTT.

V usage is TRBV7-9 and J usage is TRBJ1-2, with D possibly TRBD1 on 5 matching bases. CDR3 length: 16 residues. V gave up 4 bases and J gave up 7 bases, with 22 bases separating them. The germline gives CDR1 SEHNR, CDR2 FQNEAQ (reference sequence). The CDR3 spells CASSSLSQGIAGGYTF. Here the CDR3 DNA reads TGTGCCAGCAGCTCCCTGTCCCAGGGAATAGCGGGTGGCTACACCTTC.

The V call is TRBV28, the J call TRBJ1-5; 8 bases agree with TRBD1. There are 15 residues in the CDR3. Trimming cost V 10 bases and J 8 bases; bases outside gene matches: 16. Germline V CDR1 and CDR2: MDHEN, SYDVKM. For the CDR3, the DNA is TGTGCCACCTTTCCGGGACAGGTGAACTGGGAGCCCCAGCATTTT. Its translation is CATFPGQVNWEPQHF.

The chain couples TRBV6-5 to TRBJ2-7, with 9 bases fitting TRBD1. Germline assignment: CDR1 MNHEY and CDR2 SVGAGI. This CDR3 spans 15 amino acids. J was trimmed by 6 bases and V by 7 bases; bases with no gene match: 13. Here the CDR3 DNA reads TGTGCCAGCAACCACCACCGGGACAGGGAGGCCGAGCAGTACTTC. It specifies CASNHHRDREAEQYF.

The chain uses TRBV5-4 and TRBJ2-7, with 9 bases matching TRBD2. The germline V gene encodes CDR1 SGHNT and CDR2 YYREEE (reference sequence). V gave up 0 bases and J gave up 2 bases; unmatched junction bases: 3. This CDR3 has 15 residues. CDR3 nucleotides: TGTGCCAGCAGCTTGGGGCTAGCGGGGACCTACGAGCAGTACTTC. Encoded protein: CASSLGLAGTYEQYF. Filled out from reference TRBV5-4 and TRBJ2-7, the complete variable domain reads ETGVTQSPTHLIKTRGQQVTLRCSSQSGHNTVSWYQQALGQGPQFIFQYYREEENGRGNFPPRFSGLQFPNYSSELNVNALELDDSALYLCASSLGLAGTYEQYFGPGTRLTVT.

This clone has a count of ten or more. V gene TRBV6-1 combines with J gene TRBJ2-7; 7 bases are a match to TRBD1. The CDR3 loop spans 14 amino acids. Germline lookup yields CDR1 MNHNS and CDR2 SASEGT. The junction had 10 bases not matched to a gene; V was cut back by 4 bases and J by 7 bases. This CDR3 is CASSGPGQTWEQYF. The CDR3 DNA is TGTGCCAGCAGTGGACCGGGACAGACCTGGGAGCAGTACTTC.

The CDR3 DNA reads TGTGCCAGCAGCTTAGCAGAAATTCTAAATAGCAATCAGCCCCAGCATTTT. Translation gives CASSLAEILNSNQPQHF. The V call is TRBV7-2, the J call TRBJ1-5; D uncertain. This CDR3 contains 17 residues. Germline-derived CDR1 and CDR2 are SGHTA and FQGNSA. V was shortened by 0 bases and J by 0 bases, with 12 bases between the two germline ends.

The rearrangement joins TRBV7-6 to TRBJ2-7; maybe TRBD1 (6 bases). From germline, CDR1 is SGHVS and CDR2 FNYEAQ. The V gene lost 6 bases and the J gene lost 2 bases, with 11 bases spanning the gap. The length of the CDR3 is 13 residues. The CDR3 reads CASSPGVPYEQYF. The CDR3 DNA reads as TGTGCCAGCAGTCCAGGGGTCCCCTACGAGCAGTACTTC.

The V call is TRBV7-9, the J call TRBJ2-1, with 10 bases identical to TRBD2. The CDR3 is made up of 16 amino acids. The trim removed 5 bases at V and 4 bases at J, leaving 8 bases unmatched. Germline V gene data show CDR1 as SEHNR and CDR2 as FQNEAQ (reference sequence). CDR3 nucleotide sequence: TGTGCCAGCAGCGCCTCTAGCGGGAGTTGGTACAATGAGCAGTTCTTC. Protein sequence: CASSASSGSWYNEQFF.

V is TRBV4-1 and J is TRBJ1-1; 8 bases map to TRBD1. The CDR3 contains 17 residues. Trimming at V came to 1 base and at J to 8 bases, leaving 15 bases not matched to a gene. In germline, CDR1 is MGHRA, CDR2 YSYEKL. In DNA form, the CDR3 reads TGCGCCAGCAGCCAAGCATTTTACGGGACAGGCCCAACCGAAGCTTTCTTT. It codes for CASSQAFYGTGPTEAFF.